This T cell receptor beta chain was documented in a study of glioma-infiltrating T cells. Study-level results: Very few CDR3 sequences were shared between tissue and blood. Tissue-blood divergence was below expectation in non-neoplastic patients, above in gliomas.

This clonotype was counted ten times or more. What it binds is not known. Amplification of TCR alpha and beta CDR3 regions from RNA used iRepertoire nested multiplex PCR. One-step reverse transcription and amplification started from approximately 100-400 ng of tissue mRNA or PBMC total RNA. TCRdb independently ran MiXCR on the multiplex PCR reads; one entry per CDR3 protein. The sample carries approximately 130,000 distinct CDR3 sequences, under 25% recorded once. Per the germline V gene, CDR1 is MNHNS and CDR2 is SASEGT. V shed 10 bases and J 2 bases; nucleotides not matched to a gene: 6. This CDR3 is 13 amino acids long.

Sequencing used glioma tissue, nonneoplastic brain tissue, or PBMCs (not recorded which). This receptor was obtained from a human donor with low-grade glioma or glioblastoma, undergoing nonglioma brain surgery, or in good health (not recorded which). The V and J genes are TRBV6-1 and TRBJ1-1, with 8 positions matching TRBD1. The CDR3 nucleotides are TGTGCCATCCAGGGGGCGGACAACACTGAAGCTTTCTTT. It is translated as CAIQGADNTEAFF.